Detailed here is one T cell receptor (beta chain). It was RNA transcripts that yielded the amplified TCR beta CDR3 regions. TCR CDR3 regions were first amplified by RT-PCR with HTBI primers. MiXCR, run by TCRdb on the multiplex PCR reads, gives a single entry per CDR3 protein. Of roughly 580,000 distinct CDR3 sequences detected, 40% to 55% appear once; the ten largest clones hold 8.2%. These data originate in a study of T cells in Graves' hyperthyroidism and ophthalmopathy. Trimming took off 5 bases at V and 3 bases at J, with 14 bases between the two ends. The germline V gene encodes CDR1 SGHTA and CDR2 FQGNSA. The CDR3 covers 14 residues.

The receptor was isolated from a woman between 18 and 29 years old with Graves' hyperthyroidism. Sequenced sample: peripheral blood or thyroid tissue (not recorded which). This chain uses TRBV7-2 with TRBJ2-7; D perhaps matches TRBD1 (6 bases). CDR3 in DNA: TGTGCCAGCAGCCTCGGACAGCCTGGCTACGAGCAGTACTTC. Translation gives CASSLGQPGYEQYF.